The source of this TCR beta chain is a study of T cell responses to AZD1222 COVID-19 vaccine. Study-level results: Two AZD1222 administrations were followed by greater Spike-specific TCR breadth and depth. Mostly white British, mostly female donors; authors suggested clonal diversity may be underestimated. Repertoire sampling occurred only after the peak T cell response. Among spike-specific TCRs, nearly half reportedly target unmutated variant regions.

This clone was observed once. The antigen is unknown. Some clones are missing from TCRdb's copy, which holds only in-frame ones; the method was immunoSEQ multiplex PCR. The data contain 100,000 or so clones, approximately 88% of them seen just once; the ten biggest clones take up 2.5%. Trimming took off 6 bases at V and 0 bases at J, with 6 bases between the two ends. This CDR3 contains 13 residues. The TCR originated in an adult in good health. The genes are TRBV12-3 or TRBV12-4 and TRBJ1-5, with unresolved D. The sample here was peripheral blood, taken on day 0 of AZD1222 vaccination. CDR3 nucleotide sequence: TGTGCCAGCAGCCTACATAGCAATCAGCCCCAGCATTTT. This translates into CASSLHSNQPQHF.